These T cell receptor beta chains were read from a single sample in a study of T-cell memory formation after mild COVID-19. TCRdb reprocessed the 5' RACE reads via MiXCR and lists one record per CDR3 protein. The table lists 550,000 to 700,000 distinct CDR3 sequences, approximately 15% of them singletons. The sample comprised PBMCs or a T cell subset sorted from them (not recorded which). The receptor source for this set is an adult woman who had mild COVID-19 (a few samples of this study predate the infection). Cell type and time point are not known. Both conserved end residues are part of each CDR3. Each record gives: V gene, D gene, J gene, clone size, CDR3 protein, CDR3 DNA. A D gene is named only where the DNA matches it firmly. Only some rows state a clone size, as once, few, many or a class for expanded clones.

>TRBV6-1|.|TRBJ2-1|few
CASSIGTDTTYNEQFF
TGTGCCAGCAGCATTGGGACGGATACGACCTACAATGAGCAGTTCTTC
>TRBV20-1|TRBD2|TRBJ2-5|.
CSARDKAGTSGLWETQYF
TGCAGTGCTAGAGACAAAGCAGGGACTAGCGGTCTTTGGGAGACCCAGTACTTC
>TRBV5-1|.|TRBJ2-5|few
CASSLAASWETQYF
TGCGCCAGCAGCTTGGCCGCGAGTTGGGAGACCCAGTACTTC
>TRBV5-1|TRBD2|TRBJ2-7|once
CASSVGRGDYEQYF
TGCGCCAGCAGCGTGGGGCGGGGGGACTACGAGCAGTACTTC
>TRBV24-1|TRBD1|TRBJ2-1|.
CATSDADGTGNNEQFF
TGTGCCACCAGTGATGCTGACGGGACAGGTAACAATGAGCAGTTCTTC
>TRBV20-1|.|TRBJ2-7|many
CSARERVTYEQYF
TGCAGTGCTAGAGAACGGGTTACCTACGAGCAGTACTTC
>TRBV6-5|TRBD2|TRBJ2-1|few
CASSTDSGREFF
TGTGCCAGCAGTACCGATAGCGGGAGAGAGTTCTTC
>TRBV10-3|.|TRBJ2-3|few
CAISSRRAESTDTQYF
TGTGCCATCAGCTCCCGGAGGGCCGAGAGCACAGATACGCAGTATTTT
>TRBV27|.|TRBJ1-5|few
CASSSLSYSNQPQHF
TGTGCCAGCAGTTCCTTATCCTATAGCAATCAGCCCCAGCATTTT
>TRBV21-1|.|TRBJ2-5|.
CASSPETGPETQYF
TGTGCCAGCAGCCCAGAGACAGGCCCAGAGACCCAGTACTTC
>TRBV5-1|.|TRBJ1-5|.
CASSLSGIPNQPQHF
TGCGCCAGCAGCTTGTCAGGGATCCCAAATCAGCCCCAGCATTTT
>TRBV21-1|.|TRBJ1-1|.
CASSILWGTEAFF
TGTGCCAGCAGCATCCTTTGGGGGACTGAAGCTTTCTTT
>TRBV5-1|TRBD2|TRBJ2-1|once
CASSPGWIAGGREEQFF
TGCGCCAGCAGCCCCGGGTGGATCGCGGGGGGGCGTGAGGAGCAGTTCTTC
>TRBV5-6|TRBD1|TRBJ1-1|many
CASSSTGTGRVFEAFF
TGTGCCAGCAGCTCAACCGGGACAGGGAGAGTATTTGAAGCTTTCTTT
>TRBV2|TRBD2|TRBJ2-7|few
CASSGLAGETNYEQYF
TGTGCCAGCAGTGGACTAGCGGGTGAGACCAACTACGAGCAGTACTTC
>TRBV4-3|.|TRBJ1-2|.
CASSQDSNPNDYGYTF
TGCGCCAGCAGCCAAGATAGTAACCCGAACGACTATGGCTACACCTTC
>TRBV14|.|TRBJ1-2|few
CASSQVITPAYGYTF
TGTGCCAGCAGCCAAGTCATAACGCCAGCCTATGGCTACACCTTC
>TRBV2|TRBD2|TRBJ2-3|.
CASSESLAATDTQYF
TGTGCCAGCAGTGAGAGTCTAGCGGCCACAGATACGCAGTATTTT
>TRBV5-5|TRBD1|TRBJ1-1|.
CASSYSGTGGFSDTEAFF
TGTGCCAGCAGCTATTCTGGGACAGGGGGCTTTTCGGACACTGAAGCTTTCTTT
>TRBV20-1|TRBD2|TRBJ2-1|few
CSARDRTSGRGSSYNEQFF
TGCAGTGCTAGAGATCGGACTAGCGGGAGGGGGTCCTCCTACAATGAGCAGTTCTTC
>TRBV6-6|TRBD1|TRBJ2-7|.
CASSNKGQGGRYEQYF
TGTGCCAGCAGTAACAAGGGACAGGGAGGTCGGTACGAGCAGTACTTC
>TRBV5-1|.|TRBJ2-1|many
CASSLEWRPGDEQFF
TGCGCCAGCAGCTTGGAATGGAGGCCGGGGGATGAGCAGTTCTTC
>TRBV4-2|TRBD2|TRBJ2-1|.
CASSQAMGAGGLSDNEQFF
TGTGCCAGCAGCCAAGCGATGGGGGCGGGGGGGCTCTCCGACAATGAGCAGTTCTTC
>TRBV5-1|TRBD1|TRBJ2-5|many
CASSPGTGGETQYF
TGTGCCAGCAGCCCCGGGACAGGGGGAGAGACCCAGTACTTC
>TRBV5-1|.|TRBJ2-1|few
CASYGGQPLIGDGNEQFF
TGCGCCAGCTACGGGGGACAGCCGCTTATAGGGGATGGAAATGAGCAGTTCTTC
>TRBV9|.|TRBJ2-7|few
CASSVEPGDFYEQYF
TGTGCCAGCAGCGTAGAACCAGGGGACTTCTACGAGCAGTACTTC
>TRBV20-1|TRBD2|TRBJ2-7|few
CSASPPGGLSYEQYF
TGCAGTGCTAGCCCCCCCGGGGGGTTGAGCTACGAGCAGTACTTC
>TRBV12-3/TRBV12-4|TRBD1|TRBJ1-1|few
CASSLQGGMNTEAFF
TGTGCCAGCAGTCTTCAGGGGGGGATGAACACTGAAGCTTTCTTT
>TRBV4-1|.|TRBJ1-6|.
CASSQDRARENSPLHF
TGCGCCAGCAGCCAAGATAGGGCCAGGGAAAATTCACCCCTCCACTTT
>TRBV7-9|.|TRBJ2-1|.
CASSLGVAAKNEQFF
TGTGCCAGCAGCTTAGGAGTAGCAGCCAAAAATGAGCAGTTCTTC
>TRBV6-4|.|TRBJ2-2|many
CASSDGDTGELFF
TGTGCCAGCAGTGACGGAGACACCGGGGAGCTGTTTTTT
>TRBV20-1|.|TRBJ2-7|.
CSANLRAHSYEQYF
TGCAGTGCTAACCTCAGGGCACACTCCTACGAGCAGTACTTC
>TRBV7-2|TRBD2|TRBJ2-7|.
CASSSSGVLSYEQYF
TGTGCCAGCAGCTCTAGCGGGGTCCTCTCCTACGAGCAGTACTTC
>TRBV6-4|.|TRBJ2-3|.
CASSEGVSSTDTQYF
TGTGCCAGCAGTGAAGGGGTTTCTAGCACAGATACGCAGTATTTT
>TRBV5-1|.|TRBJ2-1|few
CASRPETYNEQFF
TGCGCCAGCAGACCGGAAACCTACAATGAGCAGTTCTTC
>TRBV4-3|.|TRBJ2-5|.
CASSQAPIGRSGETQYF
TGCGCCAGCAGCCAAGCTCCTATCGGGAGATCGGGAGAGACCCAGTACTTC
>TRBV20-1|.|TRBJ2-3|.
CSARGPDTQYF
TGCAGTGCTAGAGGTCCGGATACGCAGTATTTT
>TRBV20-1|.|TRBJ1-2|.
CSAMEDYGYTF
TGCAGTGCCATGGAAGACTATGGCTACACCTTC
>TRBV20-1|.|TRBJ2-7|.
CSARDHGGIYEQYF
TGCAGTGCTAGAGATCATGGGGGAATTTACGAGCAGTACTTC
>TRBV7-3|.|TRBJ2-2|.
CASSPQKGYTGELFF
TGTGCCAGCAGCCCCCAAAAAGGGTACACCGGGGAGCTGTTTTTT
>TRBV6-5|.|TRBJ1-1|.
CASSYKGGNLGAFF
TGTGCCAGCAGTTACAAGGGCGGTAATTTGGGAGCTTTCTTT
>TRBV15|.|TRBJ1-3|.
CATTVTCPDTIYF
TGTGCCACCACCGTCACCTGTCCGGACACCATATATTTT
>TRBV6-5|.|TRBJ2-6|few
CASSRLNSGANVLTF
TGTGCCAGCAGCCGACTCAACTCTGGGGCCAACGTCCTGACTTTC
>TRBV4-2|.|TRBJ2-1|few
CASSQDQAPYMDEQFF
TGTGCCAGCAGCCAAGATCAAGCCCCTTACATGGATGAGCAGTTCTTC
>TRBV20-1|.|TRBJ1-5|.
CSAARGGSNQPQHF
TGCAGTGCTGCGAGGGGGGGTAGCAATCAGCCCCAGCATTTT
>TRBV12-3/TRBV12-4|TRBD1|TRBJ2-5|.
CASSFGTEETQYF
TGTGCCAGCAGTTTCGGGACAGAAGAGACCCAGTACTTC
>TRBV5-1|.|TRBJ2-7|many
CASSLSGLLKGEQYF
TGCGCCAGCAGCTTATCGGGACTCCTCAAGGGCGAGCAGTACTTC
>TRBV4-1|.|TRBJ1-1|few
CASSQDLWGDQWADGAFF
TGCGCCAGCAGCCAAGATTTATGGGGGGATCAATGGGCGGATGGAGCTTTCTTT
>TRBV14|.|TRBJ1-1|few
CASSPLGPFTNTEAFF
TGTGCCAGCAGCCCCTTGGGCCCTTTCACAAACACTGAAGCTTTCTTT
>TRBV19|.|TRBJ1-2|.
CASSIDQFYGYTF
TGTGCCAGTAGTATAGACCAGTTCTATGGCTACACCTTC
>TRBV23-1|.|TRBJ2-4|few
CARGPELAKNIQYF
TGCGCCAGGGGGCCAGAGCTAGCCAAAAACATTCAGTACTTC